A selection of T cell receptor beta chains follows, all from one sample in a study of blood T cell repertoires in COVID-19. TCRdb's copy holds only in-frame clones and misses some; the assay was immunoSEQ multiplex PCR. Of roughly 310,000 clones listed, around nine tenths are singletons. The sequencing input was PBMCs or T cells enriched from blood (not recorded which). All receptors come from a woman aged 40 to 50 who had recovered from COVID-19. Each CDR3 is given without its conserved first and last residue. Each record gives: clone size, J gene, V gene, CDR3 protein. Size values are once, few and many counts, or a class for expanded clones, and some rows have none.

>few|TRBJ1-2|TRBV7-8
ASSRDRGRKMDGYT
>-|TRBJ1-1|TRBV28
ASSQPRGRGTEAF
>-|TRBJ1-1|TRBV19
ASSIPGRGNTEAF
>-|TRBJ1-4|TRBV19
ASSCPGHNLRIRVATNEKLF
>-|TRBJ2-3|TRBV7-9
ASSSTGLAGFTDTQY
>-|TRBJ2-3|TRBV2
ASGGVKSTDTQY
>few|TRBJ2-2|TRBV3-1/TRBV3-2
ASSQGPGANTGELF
>-|TRBJ2-1|TRBV2
ARDKDRGILNEQF
>-|TRBJ1-2|TRBV10-3
AISGGDFYGYT
>-|TRBJ1-5|TRBV7-9
ASSLGEKNQPQH
>-|TRBJ2-5|TRBV24-1
ATSDPREVQY
>-|TRBJ2-5|TRBV5-1
ASSAISWAETQY
>-|TRBJ2-1|TRBV19
ASSSGTAGKDEQF
>once|TRBJ2-1|TRBV9
ASSATPGQGYNEQF
>-|TRBJ1-2|TRBV7-9
ASSSWSQGLYGYT
>-|TRBJ2-2|TRBV3-1/TRBV3-2
ASSSPSLGTGGTGELF
>-|TRBJ2-3|TRBV5-1
ASSYEKSTDTQY
>-|TRBJ2-1|TRBV7-9
ASSSPWATNEQF
>-|TRBJ2-7|TRBV6-5
ASRSDLRESRQY
>few|TRBJ2-7|TRBV7-8
ASSLLAGGREQY
>once|TRBJ2-2|TRBV24-1
ATSGQGYETGELF
>-|TRBJ2-1|TRBV11-2
ASSLGQGDEQF
>-|TRBJ2-1|TRBV6-2/TRBV6-3
ASSYSPSGGPSYNEQF
>once|TRBJ1-1|TRBV6-2/TRBV6-3
ASSYSVGVATEAF
>-|TRBJ2-3|TRBV3-1/TRBV3-2
ASSQQPLRLAGGPVDTQY
>-|TRBJ1-5|TRBV28
ASTADNQPQH
>-|TRBJ2-5|TRBV3-1/TRBV3-2
ASSRRTSGQETQY
>-|TRBJ2-1|TRBV7-2
ASSLGMSSYNEQF
>few|TRBJ1-4|TRBV4-2
ASSQDGQGGKLF
>-|TRBJ1-2|TRBV18
ASSQGPAYGYT
>-|TRBJ2-1|TRBV6-5
ASSYSSSHSYNEQF
>-|TRBJ1-1|TRBV10-3
ATDDGQGYSEAF
>-|TRBJ2-5|TRBV7-6
ASSPLVSEETQY
>-|TRBJ1-5|TRBV18
ASSPYYSNQPQH
>-|TRBJ1-2|TRBV30
AGGQRDGYT
>-|TRBJ2-4|TRBV10-1
ASSEKGLAGPSGKNIQY
>-|TRBJ1-1|TRBV18
ASSPVGGNTEAF
>-|TRBJ2-7|TRBV10-1
ASRPKMTSPSYEQY
>-|TRBJ1-3|TRBV9
ASSAQVAGNTIY
>-|TRBJ2-1|TRBV24-1
ATSEVTSGSSYNEQF
>-|TRBJ1-1|TRBV5-1
ASSSTGGTEAF
>-|TRBJ2-3|TRBV15
ATSTGGVPDTQY
>-|TRBJ2-1|TRBV2
ASSEETGGAYNEQF
>-|TRBJ2-7|TRBV19
ASSSTAGVPIYEQY
>-|TRBJ1-6|TRBV4-3
ASSQNGGQSNSPLH
>-|TRBJ1-5|TRBV27
ASGAPNQPQH
>-|TRBJ2-1|TRBV3-1/TRBV3-2
ASSPADRGHNEQF
>-|TRBJ2-2|TRBV6-5
ASSYLAGGTGELF
>-|TRBJ2-2|TRBV7-3
ASSLRSAETGELF
>-|TRBJ1-2|TRBV30
AWSYHPTGEAGYT
>-|TRBJ1-5|TRBV7-9
ASTPGGNQPQH
>-|TRBJ2-3|TRBV7-6
ASSLKGVPQDTQY
>-|TRBJ1-1|TRBV29-1
SVAGGVNTEAF
>-|TRBJ2-5|TRBV6-5
ASSYQGRLETQY
>-|TRBJ1-4|TRBV18
ASSPNRGANEKLF
>once|TRBJ2-2|TRBV18
ASSPTGRGDTGELF
>-|TRBJ2-5|TRBV5-1
ASRDRGLGETQY
>once|TRBJ2-2|TRBV24-1
ATSDPGTGTGELF
>-|TRBJ2-2|TRBV7-9
ASSFGTTNTGELF